Sequencing of this TCR beta chain was carried out in a study of response to subunit inactivated influenza vaccine. Regarding the study as a whole: Authors suggested few new T cells are recruited by each seasonal influenza vaccination.

TCRdb recomputed calls from the RT-PCR reads with MiXCR, one row per CDR3 protein. This sample has 750,000 to 850,000 distinct CDR3 sequences, with about a fifth found just once. The CDR3 has 13 amino acids. Trimming stripped 6 bases from V and 3 bases from J, with 11 bases between. This clonotype was recorded a few times. Its antigen is unknown. V gene TRBV12-3 or TRBV12-4 combines with J gene TRBJ2-5; D may be TRBD1 (6 bases). The sequencing here drew on PBMCs from blood, taken about 5 days after vaccination. This sequence originates from a man in his fifties or sixties who received an inactivated influenza vaccine. As DNA, the CDR3 is TGTGCCAGCAGATCCGGACAGAAAGAGACCCAGTACTTC. Encoded protein: CASRSGQKETQYF.